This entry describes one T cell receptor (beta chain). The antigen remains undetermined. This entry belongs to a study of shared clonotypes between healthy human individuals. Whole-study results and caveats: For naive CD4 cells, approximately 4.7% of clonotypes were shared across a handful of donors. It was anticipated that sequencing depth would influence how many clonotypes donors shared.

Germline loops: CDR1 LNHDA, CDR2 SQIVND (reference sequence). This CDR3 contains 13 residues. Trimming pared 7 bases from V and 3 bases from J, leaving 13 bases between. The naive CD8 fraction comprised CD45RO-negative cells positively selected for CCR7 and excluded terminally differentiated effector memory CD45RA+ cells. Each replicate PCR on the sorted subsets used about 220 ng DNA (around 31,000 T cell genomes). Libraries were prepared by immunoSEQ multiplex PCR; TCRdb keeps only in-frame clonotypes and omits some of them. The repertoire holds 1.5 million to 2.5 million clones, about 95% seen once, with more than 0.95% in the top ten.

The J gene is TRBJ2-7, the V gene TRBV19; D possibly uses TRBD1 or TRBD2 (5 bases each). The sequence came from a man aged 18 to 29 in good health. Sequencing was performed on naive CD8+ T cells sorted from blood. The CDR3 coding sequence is TGTGCCAGTATGGGACCTGGGGGCTACGAGCAGTACTTC. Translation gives CASMGPGGYEQYF.